This T cell receptor (beta chain) came from a study of cytomegalovirus exposure and HLA in healthy donors. Primers: 60 Vbeta forward and 13 Jbeta reverse. Profiled with immunoSEQ multiplex PCR; TCRdb holds only in-frame clones, not every one. The sample shows about 140,000 clones, around three fifths of them seen only once. Study results and limitations: One variant, a missense change in DCLRE1C, was linked in a later analysis to TCR beta V- and J-gene trimming.

Only one count was recorded for this clone. Its antigen is unidentified. The CDR3 extends over 15 amino acids. The sequenced sample was PBMCs. The sequence was obtained from a male donor in good health and CMV-seronegative. The gene calls are TRBV21-1 and TRBJ2-5; the tabulated D call, TRBD1, remains unverified against the DNA. TRBV21-1 has pseudogene status. DNA for the CDR3: TGTGCCAGCAGTTGTGTGGGGACAGGTAAAGAGACCCAGTACTTC. Residues: CASSCVGTGKETQYF.